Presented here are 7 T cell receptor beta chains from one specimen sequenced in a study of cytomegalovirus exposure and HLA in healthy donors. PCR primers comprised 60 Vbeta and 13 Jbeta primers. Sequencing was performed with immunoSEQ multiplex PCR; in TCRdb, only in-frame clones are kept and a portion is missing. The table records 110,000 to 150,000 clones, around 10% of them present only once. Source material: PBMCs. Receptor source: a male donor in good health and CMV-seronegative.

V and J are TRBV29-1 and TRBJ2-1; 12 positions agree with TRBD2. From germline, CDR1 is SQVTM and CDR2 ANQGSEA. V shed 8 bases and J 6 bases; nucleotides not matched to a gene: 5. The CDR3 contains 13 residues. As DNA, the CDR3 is TGCAGCCCCCGACTAGCGGGAGTCAATGAGCAGTTCTTC. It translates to CSPRLAGVNEQFF.

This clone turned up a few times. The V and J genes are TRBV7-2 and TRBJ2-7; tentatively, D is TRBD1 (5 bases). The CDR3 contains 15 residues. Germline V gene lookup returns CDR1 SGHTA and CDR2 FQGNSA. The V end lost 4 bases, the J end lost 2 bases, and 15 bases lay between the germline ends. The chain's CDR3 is CASSSFSDSPYEQYF. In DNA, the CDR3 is TGTGCCAGCAGCTCCTTTTCCGACAGTCCCTACGAGCAGTACTTC.

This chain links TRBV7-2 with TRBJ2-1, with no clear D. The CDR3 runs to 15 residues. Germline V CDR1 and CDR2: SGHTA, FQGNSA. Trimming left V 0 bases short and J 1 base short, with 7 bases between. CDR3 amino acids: CASSLAGASYNEQFF. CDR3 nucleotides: TGTGCCAGCAGCTTAGCGGGCGCTTCCTACAATGAGCAGTTCTTC. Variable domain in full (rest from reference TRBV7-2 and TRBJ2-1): GAGVSQSPSNKVTEKGKDVELRCDPISGHTALYWYRQSLGQGLEFLIYFQGNSAPDKSGLPSDRFSAERTGGSVSTLTIQRTQQEDSAVYLCASSLAGASYNEQFFGPGTRLTVL.

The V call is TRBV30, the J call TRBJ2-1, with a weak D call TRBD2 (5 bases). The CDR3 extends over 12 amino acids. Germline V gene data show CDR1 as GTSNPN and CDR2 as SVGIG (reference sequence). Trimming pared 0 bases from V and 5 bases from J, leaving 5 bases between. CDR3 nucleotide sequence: TGTGCCTGGAGTGTCGGGAACAATGAGCAGTTCTTC. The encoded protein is CAWSVGNNEQFF.

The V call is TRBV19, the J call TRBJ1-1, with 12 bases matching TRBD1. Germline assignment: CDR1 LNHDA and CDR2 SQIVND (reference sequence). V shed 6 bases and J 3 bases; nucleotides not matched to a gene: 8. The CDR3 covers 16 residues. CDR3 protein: CASSGTGGDRDTEAFF. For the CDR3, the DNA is TGTGCCAGTAGCGGGACAGGGGGCGATCGGGACACTGAAGCTTTCTTT.

CDR3 nucleotides: TGTGCCAGCAGTTTCGACAGGGGTTACGAGCAGTACTTC. Its translation: CASSFDRGYEQYF. The chain uses TRBV28 and TRBJ2-7, with 8 bases that match TRBD1. CDR3 size: 13 residues. The ends lost 3 bases at V and 4 bases at J; junction bases unmatched: 2. Germline-derived CDR1 and CDR2 are MDHEN and SYDVKM.

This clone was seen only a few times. CDR3 DNA: TGTGCCTGGAGCGGCGTCGCAGGGGCCGAGACCCAGTACTTC. It is translated as CAWSGVAGAETQYF. The chain joins TRBV30 to TRBJ2-5; D is possibly TRBD1 (6 bases). Germline-derived CDR1 and CDR2 are GTSNPN and SVGIG (reference sequence). This CDR3 spans 14 amino acids. Trimming took 3 bases from V and 5 from J, leaving 16 bases between them.